Detailed here is one TCR beta chain. Antigen specificity is unknown. CD45RO-negative CD8 cells positively selected for CCR7 made up the naive population, which excluded terminally differentiated effector memory CD45RA+ cells. The authors' processing: Junction-only immunoSEQ sequences carried no quality scores, so filtering differed. This table comes from immunoSEQ multiplex PCR, and its TCRdb copy is limited to in-frame clones, with some not included. V and J calls and clone size come straight from that table; D and trimming were deduced from the DNA. The sample lists about 1,900,000 clones, less than 95% occurring once. The V gene lost 1 base and the J gene lost 2 bases, with 15 bases spanning the gap. The germline V gene has CDR1 LGHNA and CDR2 YSLEER. The CDR3 is 16 amino acids. The record originates from a study of shared clonotypes between healthy human individuals. About the study: Donors, aged 18 to 49, were a couple of women and three men. Notes on the study in general: It was only blood that was sampled, and tissue repertoires likely differ.

The TCR comes from a man younger than 35 in good health. Input material: naive CD8+ T cells sorted from blood. J is TRBJ2-7 and V is TRBV4-3, with D perhaps assigned TRBD1 or TRBD2 (5 bases each). CDR3 region: CASSQVGDGSTYEQYF. CDR3 nucleotides: TGCGCCAGCAGCCAAGTGGGGGACGGATCCACCTACGAGCAGTACTTC.